Following are 24 T cell receptor beta chains from one sample sequenced in a study of cytomegalovirus exposure and HLA in healthy donors. Profiling relied on immunoSEQ multiplex PCR, and the TCRdb table lists in-frame clones only, not all of them. The sample has about 150,000 clones; roughly 90% are singletons. The sequenced material came from PBMCs. Receptor source: a young man in good health and CMV-seropositive.

The chain uses TRBV9 and TRBJ2-3; D is possibly TRBD1 (6 bases). This CDR3 is built from 15 residues. Germline V gene lookup returns CDR1 SGDLS and CDR2 YYNGEE. Trimming pared 2 bases from V and 2 bases from J, leaving 12 bases between. This CDR3 is CASSVGGPHTDTQYF. Written as DNA, the CDR3 is TGTGCCAGCAGCGTTGGGGGCCCACACACAGATACGCAGTATTTT.

The genes are TRBV30 and TRBJ1-3; D unclear. The length of the CDR3 is 13 residues. Trimming shortened V by 5 bases and J by 7 bases, and 15 bases separated the two germline ends. Germline V gene data show CDR1 as GTSNPN and CDR2 as SVGIG (reference sequence). CDR3 in amino acids: CAWYKSSGNTIYF. The CDR3 DNA is TGTGCCTGGTATAAGTCTTCAGGCAACACCATATATTTT.

J is TRBJ2-1 and V is TRBV5-1, with 8 bases matching TRBD2. This CDR3 has 15 residues. Germline V gene lookup returns CDR1 SGHRS and CDR2 YFSETQ. Losses at the gene ends were 6 bases for V and 0 bases for J; bases not matched to a gene: 5. The CDR3 sequence: CASTTSGSSYNEQFF. DNA for the CDR3: TGCGCCAGCACCACTAGCGGTAGCTCCTACAATGAGCAGTTCTTC. Based on the CDR3 plus reference TRBV5-1 and TRBJ2-1, the full variable domain is KAGVTQTPRYLIKTRGQQVTLSCSPISGHRSVSWYQQTPGQGLQFLFEYFSETQRNKGNFPGRFSGRQFSNSRSEMNVSTLELGDSALYLCASTTSGSSYNEQFFGPGTRLTVL.

This clone was counted once. The rearrangement uses TRBV6-1 and TRBJ1-1; D unclear. Per the germline V gene, CDR1 is MNHNS and CDR2 is SASEGT. The CDR3 is 13 residues long. Deletions cut 5 bases from V and 1 base from J, with 8 bases between. CDR3 amino acids: CASSLTSNTEAFF. In nucleotides, the CDR3 is TGTGCCAGCAGTCTGACATCGAACACTGAAGCTTTCTTT.

The chain combines TRBV4-1 with TRBJ2-3; TRBD2 matches at 9 bases. Per germline, CDR1 MGHRA and CDR2 YSYEKL. This CDR3 is 19 amino acids long. The V and J ends lost 1 base and 4 bases, in that order; junction bases with no gene match: 15. CDR3 DNA sequence: TGCGCCAGCAGCCAAGGGTCTTGGCTAGGCGGGGGGGCCTCAGATACGCAGTATTTT. Amino acids: CASSQGSWLGGGASDTQYF.

This chain joins TRBV13 and TRBJ2-2, with 7 bases lining up with TRBD1. J gave up 5 bases and V 2 bases, and 8 bases lay outside the gene matches. The CDR3 covers 16 residues. Germline CDR1 is PRHDT and CDR2 is FYEKMQ (reference sequence). CDR3 coding DNA: TGTGCCAGCAGCTTAAGTCTTTCGACAGGGACCGGGGAGCTGTTTTTT. Protein sequence: CASSLSLSTGTGELFF.

This chain uses TRBV29-1 with TRBJ2-7, with D perhaps TRBD2 (7 bases). The V and J ends lost 7 bases and 2 bases respectively, with 12 bases between them. The germline V gene encodes CDR1 SQVTM and CDR2 ANQGSEA. CDR3 length equals 12 residues. The DNA for the CDR3 is TGCAGCGCCGGGGAGGGGGCCTACGAGCAGTACTTC. Translating it yields CSAGEGAYEQYF.

This chain uses TRBV29-1 with TRBJ1-1; TRBD1 agrees at 10 bases. CDR3 length: 15 residues. V lost 1 base and J lost 7; bases outside the gene matches: 9. Germline-derived CDR1 and CDR2 are SQVTM and ANQGSEA. The CDR3 region is CSVEGGQGSSSEAFF. The CDR3 region has the DNA TGCAGCGTTGAAGGGGGACAGGGGTCTTCAAGTGAAGCTTTCTTT.

V usage is TRBV28 and J usage is TRBJ1-2, with D possibly TRBD1 on 6 matching bases. Germline V CDR1 and CDR2: MDHEN, SYDVKM. This CDR3 comprises 15 residues. Trimming shortened V by 7 bases and J by 0 bases, and 15 bases separated the two germline ends. This CDR3 reads CASNSQGLANYGYTF. The CDR3 DNA reads as TGTGCCAGCAACTCCCAGGGGCTCGCTAACTATGGCTACACCTTC.

This chain connects TRBV29-1 to TRBJ1-1, with D possibly matching TRBD1 (6 bases). CDR3 size: 11 residues. Germline-derived CDR1 and CDR2 are SQVTM and ANQGSEA. Deletions cut 5 bases from V and 9 bases from J, with 13 bases between. The CDR3 DNA sequence: TGCAGCGTTTTTCGGGGGGGCCAAGCTTTCTTT. Amino acids: CSVFRGGQAFF. Based on the CDR3 plus reference TRBV29-1 and TRBJ1-1, the full variable domain is SAVISQKPSRDICQRGTSLTIQCQVDSQVTMMFWYRQQPGQSLTLIATANQGSEATYESGFVIDKFPISRPNLTFSTLTVSNMSPEDSSIYLCSVFRGGQAFFGQGTRLTVV.

This clone was detected only a few times. This chain joins TRBV10-3 and TRBJ1-6; D remains ambiguous. Germline V gene lookup returns CDR1 ENHRY and CDR2 SYGVKD. V was cut by 7 bases and J by 11 bases, with 15 bases left in between. The CDR3 extends over 13 amino acids. CDR3 DNA: TGTGCCATCACCGCGGGCCCCGAGGCACCCCTCCACTTT. Translation gives CAITAGPEAPLHF.

The DNA for the CDR3 is TGTGCCAGCAGTGCGCGCCAACAGGGGGCGGGCACCTTC. Protein sequence: CASSARQQGAGTF. This chain links TRBV6-4 with TRBJ1-2; 9 bases line up with TRBD1. This CDR3 has 13 residues. V lost 4 bases, J lost 13 bases, and 10 bases stayed unmatched. Looked up from germline, CDR1 is MRHNA and CDR2 is SNTAGT.

The chain couples TRBV30 to TRBJ2-7, with D possibly being TRBD1 (5 bases). The V and J ends lost 0 bases and 5 bases respectively, with 11 bases between them. The CDR3 covers 13 residues. The germline gives CDR1 GTSNPN, CDR2 SVGIG (reference sequence). The CDR3, as DNA: TGTGCCTGGAGTGTATCAGGGTACCACGAGCAGTACTTC. Protein product: CAWSVSGYHEQYF.

This clone has a single count. The chain employs TRBV11-1 and TRBJ1-6; tentative D call: TRBD1 (5 bases). Germline loops: CDR1 SGHAT, CDR2 FQDESV (reference sequence). V shed 6 bases and J shed 7 bases, with 13 bases lying between them. The CDR3 is made up of 14 amino acids. This CDR3 reads CASRGRGVNSPLHF. CDR3 DNA: TGTGCCAGCAGGGGAAGGGGTGTAAATTCACCCCTCCACTTT.

This chain connects TRBV15 to TRBJ2-6; TRBD2 might be the D (6 bases). The germline V gene has CDR1 LNHNV and CDR2 YYDKDF (reference sequence). The CDR3 sequence is 16 residues long. Between the trimmed V and J ends, which lost 5 bases and 7 bases, there was a span of 18 bases. The CDR3 region is CATSPGGTAGANVLTF. CDR3 coding DNA: TGTGCCACCAGCCCCGGAGGGACGGCGGGCGCCAACGTCCTGACTTTC.

There are a few counts of this clone. Other DNA sequences within the sample encode an identical CDR3. V usage is TRBV9 and J usage is TRBJ1-6; D unclear. The germline V gene has CDR1 SGDLS and CDR2 YYNGEE. CDR3 size: 14 residues. Deletions cut 2 bases from V and 5 bases from J, with 8 bases between. CDR3 nucleotide sequence: TGTGCCAGCAGCGTTGCAGGCGATAATTCACCCCTCCACTTT. Translated: CASSVAGDNSPLHF.

The gene calls are TRBV5-5 and TRBJ1-3, with D maybe TRBD1 (5 bases). The CDR3 is 16 amino acids. From germline, CDR1 is SGHKS and CDR2 YYEKEE (reference sequence). The germline V and J ends were trimmed by 6 bases and 0 bases, with 16 bases remaining between them. Written as DNA, the CDR3 is TGTGCCAGCACCCTCCCGGGGGAAATCTCTGGAAACACCATATATTTT. It specifies CASTLPGEISGNTIYF.

This clone was seen a single time. The chain uses TRBV28 and TRBJ2-7; TRBD1 matches 9 bases. The CDR3 spans 15 residues. Germline V gene sequence: CDR1 MDHEN, CDR2 SYDVKM. V lost 6 bases and J lost 3; bases outside the gene matches: 9. The CDR3 DNA reads as TGTGCCAGCAGAAAGGGACAGGGAAATCTCTACGAGCAGTACTTC. Translating it yields CASRKGQGNLYEQYF.

The chain uses TRBV19 and TRBJ1-1; D gene uncertain. Germline assignment: CDR1 LNHDA and CDR2 SQIVND (reference sequence). This CDR3 contains 13 residues. V lost 7 bases, J lost 0 bases, and 9 bases lay in between. The CDR3 DNA sequence: TGTGCCAGTATGCGGGATATGAACACTGAAGCTTTCTTT. The encoded protein is CASMRDMNTEAFF.

This clone came up once. V gene TRBV28 combines with J gene TRBJ2-1, with 8 bases aligning to TRBD1. The germline V gene encodes CDR1 MDHEN and CDR2 SYDVKM. V shed 3 bases, J shed 7 bases, and the junction held 8 bases outside the gene matches. The CDR3 extends over 15 amino acids. DNA for the CDR3: TGTGCCAGCAGTTTTTATGGGACAGGCGGTAATGAGCAGTTCTTC. As protein: CASSFYGTGGNEQFF.

This sequence joins TRBV2 and TRBJ1-1, with D perhaps TRBD1 (5 bases). V lost 3 bases, J lost 8 bases, and 13 bases lay in between. Per germline, CDR1 SNHLY and CDR2 FYNNEI. This CDR3 has 13 residues. The CDR3 spells CASSESQGREAFF. CDR3 bases: TGTGCCAGCAGTGAGTCCCAGGGCCGAGAAGCTTTCTTT.

The chain is built from TRBV6-5 and TRBJ2-7; a possible D gene is TRBD2 (5 bases). Germline CDR1 reads MNHEY; CDR2 reads SVGAGI. This CDR3 spans 12 amino acids. With 2 bases removed from V and 3 bases from J, the gap between germline ends came to 5 bases. CDR3 coding DNA: TGTGCCAGCAGTTACCGGGGCTACGAGCAGTACTTC. It yields the protein CASSYRGYEQYF.

The rearrangement uses TRBV30 and TRBJ2-3, with TRBD2 as a possible D gene (6 bases). The germline V and J ends were trimmed by 3 bases and 6 bases, with 7 bases remaining between them. CDR1 is GTSNPN and CDR2 is SVGIG in the germline V gene (reference sequence). The CDR3 is 11 amino acids. In nucleotides, the CDR3 is TGTGCCTGGAGAGGAGGGGATACGCAGTATTTT. Translation gives CAWRGGDTQYF.

The chain recombines TRBV2 with TRBJ1-2; D uncertain. Trimming took off 4 bases at V and 5 bases at J, with 14 bases between the two ends. The germline CDR1 and CDR2 sequences are SNHLY and FYNNEI. This CDR3 has 14 residues. In nucleotides, the CDR3 is TGTGCCAGCAGTGGGTCCCTCGCGAGTTATGGCTACACCTTC. It specifies CASSGSLASYGYTF.